This T cell receptor (beta chain) was sequenced during a study of T cells in Graves' hyperthyroidism and ophthalmopathy. Study-wide context: Before any treatment, at initial diagnosis, peripheral blood was collected. General study results and limits: Researchers found most expanded thyroid clonotypes above 0.001 in blood as well. A median around 6.8 months before onset, the model predicted ophthalmopathy.

Amplification targeted TCR beta CDR3 regions from RNA transcripts. HTBI primers were used for first-round RT-PCR of the TCR CDR3. TCRdb fed the multiplex PCR reads into MiXCR, producing one record per CDR3 protein. The data show approximately 590,000 distinct CDR3 sequences, approximately 15% seen once. Uncontrolled infection, other autoimmune disease, pregnancy or lactation barred patients from enrollment. On this clonotype itself: The antigen remains undetermined.

The CDR3 totals 14 residues. Germline lookup yields CDR1 SGHVS and CDR2 FNYEAQ. V lost 1 base, J lost 6 bases, and 10 bases lay in between. Source material: blood. This TCR was recovered from a woman in her thirties with Graves' hyperthyroidism. The rearrangement uses TRBV7-6 and TRBJ2-1; D is undetermined. The CDR3: CASSLVSVRNEQFF. CDR3 bases: TGTGCCAGCAGCTTAGTCTCGGTCCGCAATGAGCAGTTCTTC.